This T cell receptor beta chain appears in the sequencing data of a study of technical replicates of blood from a few donors. This CDR3 is 14 amino acids long. CDR1 is MGHRA and CDR2 is YSYEKL in the germline V gene. V shed 4 bases and J 4 bases; nucleotides not matched to a gene: 4. The assay was immunoSEQ multiplex PCR, and TCRdb's table has in-frame clones only and misses some. The data hold 85,000 to 100,000 clones, with under 97% observed a single time. Sequencing used T cells isolated from PBMCs. The J gene is TRBJ1-5, the V gene TRBV4-1; 7 positions agree with TRBD1. The receptor was derived from a human donor in good health. CDR3 protein: CASSLNRGNQPQHF. In nucleotides, the CDR3 is TGCGCCAGCAGCCTGAACAGGGGTAATCAGCCCCAGCATTTT.